The clone carrying this T cell receptor (beta chain) was recorded only once. Sequencing was performed with immunoSEQ multiplex PCR; in TCRdb, only in-frame clones are kept and a portion is missing. This table holds around 10,000 clones, 90% to 95% found once. The CDR3 has 15 amino acids. The germline V gene has CDR1 SGHTA and CDR2 FQGTGA. Germline trimming cut 4 bases from V and 4 bases from J; bases unmatched to any gene: 4. These data are taken from a study of T cells in tuberculosis. The wider study: The T cells targeted glucose monomycolate, a mycobacterial lipid, via CD1B.

V gene TRBV7-3 combines with J gene TRBJ2-1; 10 bases fit TRBD2. The TCR comes from an adult with tuberculosis. Material for sequencing was PBMCs. The CDR3 bases are TGTGCCAGCAGCTCGGAACTAGCGGGGTACAATGAGCAGTTCTTC. This encodes CASSSELAGYNEQFF.